This entry describes one TCR beta chain. Combining a sample-barcoded 5' primer with a J-beta primer mix, a second PCR ran for about 7 to 12 cycles. The authors tagged each cDNA molecule using a template-switch adaptor with 12 random nucleotides. TCRdb re-analysed the 5' RACE reads in MiXCR, keeping a single row per CDR3 protein. The data show about 800,000 distinct CDR3 sequences, about 46% seen once. The CDR3 length is 13 residues. The germline V and J ends were trimmed by 6 bases and 0 bases, with 11 bases remaining between them. CDR1 is DFQATT, CDR2 SNEGSKA, per germline (reference sequence). The data were taken from a study of blood T cells in healthy people across ages.

Specimen: blood. This clonotype originated in a man older than 75 in good health. The gene calls are TRBV20-1 and TRBJ2-5; D call uncertain. The CDR3 protein is CSAELGYQETQYF. CDR3 DNA: TGCAGTGCGGAATTAGGATACCAAGAGACCCAGTACTTC.